This record looks at one T cell receptor beta chain sequence and its context. The data are from a study of cytomegalovirus exposure and HLA in healthy donors. About the study: Out of 398 genotyped donors, 81% belonged to the Caucasian-associated ancestry cluster.

In the PCR, 60 Vbeta and 13 Jbeta primers were used. The assay was immunoSEQ multiplex PCR, and TCRdb's table has in-frame clones only and misses some. The sample consists of about 80,000 clones, about four fifths of them appearing once. Deletions cut 5 bases from V and 0 bases from J, with 11 bases between. Germline V CDR1 and CDR2: KGHSH, LQKENI. This CDR3 comprises 14 residues. The chain is built from TRBV18 and TRBJ2-7; D remains ambiguous. The source is a man aged 50-60 years in good health and CMV-seropositive. The sample comprised PBMCs. CDR3: CASSTDSRSYEQYF. DNA for the CDR3: TGTGCCAGCTCAACAGATTCCCGCTCCTACGAGCAGTACTTC.